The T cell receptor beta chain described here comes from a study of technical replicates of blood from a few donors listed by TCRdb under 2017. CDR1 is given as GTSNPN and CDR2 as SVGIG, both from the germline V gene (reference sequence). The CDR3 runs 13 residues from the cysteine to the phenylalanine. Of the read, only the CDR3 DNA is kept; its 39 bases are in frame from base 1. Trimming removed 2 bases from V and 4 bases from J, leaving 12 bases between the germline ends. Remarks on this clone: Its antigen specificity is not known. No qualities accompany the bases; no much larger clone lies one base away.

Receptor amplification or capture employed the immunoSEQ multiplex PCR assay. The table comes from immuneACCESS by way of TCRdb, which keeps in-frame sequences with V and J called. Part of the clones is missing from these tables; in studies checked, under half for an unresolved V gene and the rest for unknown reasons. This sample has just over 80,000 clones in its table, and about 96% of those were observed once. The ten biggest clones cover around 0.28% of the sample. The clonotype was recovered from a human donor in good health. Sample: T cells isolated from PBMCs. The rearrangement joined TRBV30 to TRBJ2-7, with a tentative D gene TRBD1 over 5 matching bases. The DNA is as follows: TGTGCCTGGAGTCCGGCAGGGCCATACGAGCAGTACTTC. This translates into CAWSPAGPYEQYF.